This T cell receptor (beta chain) stems from a study of OX40 agonist ivuxolimab in advanced cancers. Study background: Prior therapy, whether anti-PD-1, anti-PD-L1 or anti-CTLA-4, was allowed, and 30% to 40% had some.

Method: immunoSEQ multiplex PCR; TCRdb's copy keeps in-frame clones and lacks some. The sample carries around 90,000 clones, roughly nine tenths recorded once. V lost 4 bases and J 5 bases, leaving 14 bases between the germline ends. Looked up from germline, CDR1 is SGDLS and CDR2 is YYNGEE. The length of the CDR3 is 14 residues. The origin of this receptor is an adult with an advanced solid tumor such as melanoma, head and neck, liver or kidney cancer. The specimen was CD4+ or CD8+ T cells sorted from blood, collected in a trial of the OX40 agonist ivuxolimab. The V gene is TRBV9, the J gene TRBJ2-3; the D gene is possibly TRBD2 (6 bases). The CDR3: CASSSGGTKDTQYF. For the CDR3, the DNA is TGTGCCAGCAGCTCCGGAGGGACCAAAGATACGCAGTATTTT.